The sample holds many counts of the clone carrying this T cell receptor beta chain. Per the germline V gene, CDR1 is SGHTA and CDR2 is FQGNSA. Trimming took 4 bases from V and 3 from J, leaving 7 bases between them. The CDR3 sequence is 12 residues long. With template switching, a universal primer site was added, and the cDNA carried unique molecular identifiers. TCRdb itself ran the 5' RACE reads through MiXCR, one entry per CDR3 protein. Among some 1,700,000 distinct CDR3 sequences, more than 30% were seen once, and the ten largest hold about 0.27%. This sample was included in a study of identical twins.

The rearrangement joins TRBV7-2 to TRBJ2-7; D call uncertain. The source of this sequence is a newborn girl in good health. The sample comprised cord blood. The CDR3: CASSSYGYEQYF. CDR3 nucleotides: TGTGCCAGCAGCTCTTACGGCTACGAGCAGTACTTC.